This is a list of T cell receptor beta chains from one sample in a study of blood T cell repertoires in COVID-19. Assay: immunoSEQ multiplex PCR; the TCRdb copy retains only in-frame clones and omits some. This repertoire shows more than 100,000 clones, 70% to 90% found once; its top ten account for approximately 4.2%. Input material: peripheral blood. Receptors originate from a man aged 35-49 years with acute or convalescent COVID-19. CDR3s include the opening cysteine and the closing phenylalanine or tryptophan. D genes are given only for firm matches. Not all rows give a size; the values are once, few, many and, for expanded clones, a class.

TRBV5-1	-	TRBD2	TRBJ2-5	TGCGCCAGCAGCACGGTCCTGCCGGGACTAGCGGAAGAGACCCAGTACTTC	CASSTVLPGLAEETQYF
TRBV7-8	-	-	TRBJ1-1	TGTGCCAGCAGCTTATTCGTACAGAACACTGAAGCTTTCTTT	CASSLFVQNTEAFF
TRBV6-5	-	TRBD1	TRBJ1-4	TGTGCCAGCAGTTGGTCCGGGACAGACCTTGAAAAACTGTTTTTT	CASSWSGTDLEKLFF
TRBV7-9	-	TRBD2	TRBJ2-7	TGTGCCAGCTCGGGACTAGGTTACTACGAGCAGTACTTC	CASSGLGYYEQYF
TRBV2	-	-	TRBJ1-2	TGTGCCAGCAGTGAAGCGCCTCGGCACAGTAACTATGGCTACACCTTC	CASSEAPRHSNYGYTF
TRBV15	-	TRBD2	TRBJ2-3	TGTGCCACCAGCAGACCAGCGGGAGGGCCACATACGCAGTATTTT	CATSRPAGGPHTQYF
TRBV12-3/TRBV12-4	-	-	TRBJ1-2	TGTGCCAGCATCCGGGGGGATCGAGGCTACACCTTC	CASIRGDRGYTF
TRBV5-1	-	TRBD1	TRBJ1-1	TGCGCCAGCAGCCCCACTGTACAGGGGGCGAACACTGAAGCTTTCTTT	CASSPTVQGANTEAFF
TRBV6-1	-	-	TRBJ1-2	TGTGCCAGCAGTGAAGCACAGCGGGGCTATGGCTACACCTTC	CASSEAQRGYGYTF
TRBV19	-	-	TRBJ1-5	TGTGCCAGTACCCAACTAAGATACGGGAATCAGCCCCAGCATTTT	CASTQLRYGNQPQHF
TRBV11-2	-	TRBD2	TRBJ2-7	TGTGCCAGCAGCTTAGTGATCCAGGGACGGACTAGCGGGAGGTACGAGCAGTACTTC	CASSLVIQGRTSGRYEQYF
TRBV7-2	-	-	TRBJ1-2	TGTGCCAGCAGCCCTGCCAGGGACAACGGCTACACCTTC	CASSPARDNGYTF
TRBV5-1	-	TRBD1	TRBJ2-2	TGCGCCAGCAGCACAGGGGTAGGATTCACCGGGGAGCTGTTTTTT	CASSTGVGFTGELFF
TRBV11-2	-	-	TRBJ2-6	TGTGCCAGCAGCTTAAACAGAGTATCCCCTCTTTCTGGGGCCAACGTCCTGACTTTC	CASSLNRVSPLSGANVLTF
TRBV7-8	-	TRBD2	TRBJ2-7	TGTGCCAGCAGCTCGGGAGGCTGGGAGCAGTACTTC	CASSSGGWEQYF
TRBV11-3	-	TRBD1	TRBJ2-1	TGTGCCAGCAGCCCGGGATCCAGGGGGTCCTACAATGAGCAGTTCTTC	CASSPGSRGSYNEQFF
TRBV27	once	-	TRBJ2-7	TGTGCCAGCAGTCCCGGTGGAGGGTACGAGCAGTACTTC	CASSPGGGYEQYF
TRBV30	-	-	TRBJ1-2	TGTGCCTGGAGCGGGAGCGCGGCATATGGCTACACCTTC	CAWSGSAAYGYTF
TRBV5-1	-	TRBD1	TRBJ1-4	TGCGCCAGCAGCTCCCGGACAGGGGAAAGGGAAAAACTGTTTTTT	CASSSRTGEREKLFF
TRBV7-2	once	-	TRBJ1-2	TGTGCCAGCAGCGATCGGAGGGGTAACTATGGCTACACCTTC	CASSDRRGNYGYTF
TRBV4-2	-	-	TRBJ2-2	TGTGCCAGCAGCCAAGTGGTTCAGGGCACCGGGGAGCTGTTTTTT	CASSQVVQGTGELFF
TRBV27	-	TRBD1	TRBJ1-1	TGTGCCAGCAGTAGAGCCCACAGGGGTACTGAAGCTTTCTTT	CASSRAHRGTEAFF
TRBV5-1	-	-	TRBJ1-2	TGCGCCAGCAGCTTGGAATGGTCGGGTGGCTACACCTTC	CASSLEWSGGYTF
TRBV10-3	once	TRBD2	TRBJ2-1	TGTGCCATCAGTGATAGCGGGAGGGGCGATGAGCAGTTCTTC	CAISDSGRGDEQFF
TRBV4-2	-	-	TRBJ2-1	TGTGCCAGCAGCCAAGAAGTAGGAGGAATGTATGAGCAGTTCTTC	CASSQEVGGMYEQFF
TRBV5-1	-	-	TRBJ2-1	TGCGCCAGCCGCAAGGAGAATGAGCAGTTCTTC	CASRKENEQFF
TRBV11-2	few	TRBD2	TRBJ2-3	TGTGCCAGTACCCTTCGAGAGCGGGGGGAGGGGGATACGCAGTATTTT	CASTLRERGEGDTQYF
TRBV6-6	-	TRBD2	TRBJ2-1	TGTGCCAGCAGTTACCGTAGCGGGGGAACATACAATGAGCAGTTCTTC	CASSYRSGGTYNEQFF
TRBV27	once	TRBD1	TRBJ1-5	TGTGCCAGCAAACCCACAGGGGGCGACCATCAGCCCCAGCATTTT	CASKPTGGDHQPQHF
TRBV7-7	once	TRBD1	TRBJ2-1	TGTGCCAGCAGCTTAGGTGGGACAGGGGGGATCGATGAGCAGTTCTTC	CASSLGGTGGIDEQFF
TRBV30	-	-	TRBJ2-5	TGTGCCGGGAACCTAGGACACAAAGAGAGGTACCAAGAGACCCAGTACTTC	CAGNLGHKERYQETQYF
TRBV5-5	-	-	TRBJ1-5	TGTGCCAGCAGCTTGTACCGGGAAAGTCAGCCCCAGCATTTT	CASSLYRESQPQHF
TRBV15	-	-	TRBJ1-4	TGTGCCACCAGCAGAGATTCGGGTGAAAAACTGTTTTTT	CATSRDSGEKLFF
TRBV30	-	-	TRBJ1-2	TGTGCCTGGCATCGGGAGGGTTCTAACTATGGCTACACCTTC	CAWHREGSNYGYTF
TRBV9	-	-	TRBJ1-2	TGTGCCAGCAGCGCCCGGACACCCAGCCATGGCTACACCTTC	CASSARTPSHGYTF
TRBV5-1	-	-	TRBJ2-3	TGCGCCAGCAGCTTCGGGGGGCTACCAGATACGCAGTATTTT	CASSFGGLPDTQYF
TRBV11-2	-	TRBD2	TRBJ2-7	TGTGCCAGCAGCTCAACTAGCGGGGTCTACGAGCAGTACTTC	CASSSTSGVYEQYF
TRBV2	-	-	TRBJ1-5	TGTGCCAGCAGTGAACCTAACCTGGTAGAGAATCAGCCCCAGCATTTT	CASSEPNLVENQPQHF
TRBV9	-	TRBD1	TRBJ1-2	TGTGCCAGCAGCCCGGACAGGAGCGGCTATGGCTACACCTTC	CASSPDRSGYGYTF